The 21 T cell receptor beta chains reported below all come from one sample, sequenced in a study of identical twins. Using its own MiXCR run on the 5' RACE reads, TCRdb lists one record per CDR3 protein. This sample yields more than 400,000 distinct CDR3 sequences, of which roughly 15% are seen a single time; 0.44% belongs to the top ten. The same specimen was also included in a second study, on yellow fever vaccine responses in identical twins.

The sample was CD4+ T cells sorted from blood. The origin of the receptors is a woman under 30 in good health.

This clonotype was counted between two and nine times. The V call is TRBV10-3, the J call TRBJ2-3, with TRBD2 matching over 9 bases. With V trimmed by 6 bases and J by 6 bases, 4 bases remained unmatched. This CDR3 is built from 13 residues. Germline V lookup: CDR1 ENHRY, CDR2 SYGVKD. The CDR3 sequence is CAIRGTSSDTQYF. The CDR3 bases are TGTGCCATCAGAGGGACTAGCAGTGATACGCAGTATTTT.

This clonotype was detected only a few times. The V and J genes are TRBV12-3 or TRBV12-4 and TRBJ2-3; unclear D gene. This CDR3 spans 19 amino acids. Trimming removed 4 bases at V and 0 bases at J, with 23 bases between. As DNA, the CDR3 is TGTGCCAGCAGTTCCGCGACAAGGCTTAGAACTTCTAGCACAGATACGCAGTATTTT. Its protein is CASSSATRLRTSSTDTQYF.

The chain employs TRBV28 and TRBJ2-1; tentatively, D is TRBD2 (6 bases). There are 15 residues in the CDR3. V dropped 8 bases and J dropped 0 bases, with 14 bases sitting between them. The germline V gene encodes CDR1 MDHEN and CDR2 SYDVKM. DNA for the CDR3: TGTGCCAGCGGGACGGCTAGCGTCTCCTACAATGAGCAGTTCTTC. This codes for CASGTASVSYNEQFF.

This clonotype was seen a few times. The rearrangement links TRBV20-1 to TRBJ2-1, with 10 bases identical to TRBD2. Germline loops: CDR1 DFQATT, CDR2 SNEGSKA (reference sequence). The CDR3 loop spans 14 amino acids. J lost 8 bases, V lost 2 bases, and 6 bases had no gene match. Written as DNA, the CDR3 is TGCAGTGCTAGAAACAGCGGGGGGGCGGATGAGCAGTTCTTC. As protein: CSARNSGGADEQFF.

This clonotype was observed once. CDR3 in DNA: TGTGCCAGCACAGGGGTCAGGGGCACAGATACGCAGTATTTT. Protein sequence: CASTGVRGTDTQYF. The rearrangement links TRBV28 to TRBJ2-3, with D possibly being TRBD1 (6 bases). The germline gives CDR1 MDHEN, CDR2 SYDVKM. The CDR3 length is 14 residues. The V end lost 7 bases, the J end lost 1 base, and 12 bases lay between the germline ends.

This clonotype was seen only a few times. CDR3 in amino acids: CASSRTGGWTDTQYF. CDR3 nucleotide sequence: TGTGCCAGCAGCCGGACAGGGGGGTGGACAGATACGCAGTATTTT. The V and J genes are TRBV5-6 and TRBJ2-3; TRBD1 matches at 10 bases. Looked up from germline, CDR1 is SGHDT and CDR2 is YYEEEE. Losses at the gene ends were 4 bases for V and 3 bases for J; bases not matched to a gene: 5. CDR3 size: 15 residues.

This clonotype turned up a few times. V is TRBV5-5 and J is TRBJ2-1; TRBD2 aligns across 10 bases. V shed 5 bases and J 5 bases; nucleotides not matched to a gene: 4. Germline V gene data show CDR1 as SGHKS and CDR2 as YYEKEE (reference sequence). CDR3 length: 14 residues. The CDR3 region has the DNA TGTGCCAGCAGGGAGGGACTAGCGAACAATGAGCAGTTCTTC. Protein: CASREGLANNEQFF.

In this sample, this clonotype turned up a few times. This chain uses TRBV20-1 with TRBJ2-7; D gene unclear. Deletions cut 3 bases from V and 6 bases from J, with 18 bases between. Germline CDR1 is DFQATT and CDR2 is SNEGSKA (reference sequence). This CDR3 region has 14 residues. In DNA form, the CDR3 reads TGCAGTGCTAGTCCGCACTCAGGTCTGGGCGAGCAGTACTTC. Its translation: CSASPHSGLGEQYF.

This chain connects TRBV6-5 to TRBJ2-1, with TRBD2 matching over 14 bases. After removal of 2 bases from V and 8 bases from J, the junction contained 5 bases not matched to a gene. The CDR3 spans 16 residues. Looked up from germline, CDR1 is MNHEY and CDR2 is SVGAGI. As DNA, the CDR3 is TGTGCCAGCAGTTACCCCACGACTAGCGGGGGGGATGAGCAGTTCTTC. Translated, it gives CASSYPTTSGGDEQFF.

Written as DNA, the CDR3 is TGTGCCAGCAGCTTAGTGACCCTTGGGGCAGGGGGTGCAGATACGCAGTATTTT. Encoded protein: CASSLVTLGAGGADTQYF. V and J are TRBV11-2 and TRBJ2-3; 7 positions match TRBD1. V gave up 1 base and J gave up 4 bases; unmatched junction bases: 14. In germline, CDR1 is SGHAT, CDR2 FQNNGV. The CDR3 sequence is 18 residues long. The full variable domain, with the rest looked up from reference TRBV11-2 and TRBJ2-3, is EAGVAQSPRYKIIEKRQSVAFWCNPISGHATLYWYQQILGQGPKLLIQFQNNGVVDDSQLPKDRFSAERLKGVDSTLKIQPAKLEDSAVYLCASSLVTLGAGGADTQYFGPGTRLTVL.

This clonotype turned up a few times. The V and J genes are TRBV11-2 and TRBJ2-1; D may match TRBD1 or TRBD2 (5 bases each). Trimming shortened V by 3 bases and J by 12 bases, and 15 bases separated the two germline ends. CDR1 and CDR2 (germline): SGHAT, FQNNGV. The CDR3 covers 13 residues. Written as DNA, the CDR3 is TGTGCCAGCAGCTTGTTCCGGGACCAGGGGCAGTTCTTC. Its protein product is CASSLFRDQGQFF.

In its sample, this clonotype was seen a few times. This chain joins TRBV12-3 or TRBV12-4 and TRBJ2-2, with unresolved D. The CDR3 runs 11 residues. The germline V and J ends were trimmed by 5 bases and 13 bases, with 11 bases remaining between them. The CDR3 DNA reads as TGTGCCAGCAGTCTCCCCGACCGGCTGTTTTTT. Translating it yields CASSLPDRLFF.

The chain couples TRBV5-1 to TRBJ2-1; D possibly corresponds to TRBD2 (5 bases). The CDR3 has 17 amino acids. The V gene's germline CDR1 is SGHRS and CDR2 YFSETQ. The V end was cut by 0 bases, the J end by 0 bases, with 13 bases between. The CDR3 bases are TGCGCCAGCAGCTTGGCCCCGGGTGGGAGCTCCTACAATGAGCAGTTCTTC. As protein: CASSLAPGGSSYNEQFF.

This clonotype has more than one count but fewer than ten. The genes are TRBV14 and TRBJ2-1, with D tentatively TRBD2 (6 bases). Trimming took 3 bases from V and 3 from J, leaving 12 bases between them. This CDR3 spans 15 amino acids. Germline V gene lookup returns CDR1 SGHDN and CDR2 FVKESK. Written as DNA, the CDR3 is TGTGCCAGCAGCCACCCGACGGGAGACTACAATGAGCAGTTCTTC. Residues: CASSHPTGDYNEQFF.

The rearrangement links TRBV5-5 to TRBJ2-2; 7 positions match TRBD2. Germline V gene lookup returns CDR1 SGHKS and CDR2 YYEKEE (reference sequence). The CDR3 sequence is 15 residues long. The V gene end was trimmed by 4 bases and the J gene end by 7 bases; junction bases not matched to a gene: 10. DNA for the CDR3: TGTGCCAGCAGCCCTAGACTAGCAAGGGGCGGGGAGCTGTTTTTT. The encoded protein is CASSPRLARGGELFF.

This clonotype was seen a few times. V usage is TRBV20-1 and J usage is TRBJ2-1, with D maybe TRBD2 (6 bases). The CDR3 is 15 residues long. V lost 1 base to trimming and J lost 5 bases, with 15 bases between them. Looked up from germline, CDR1 is DFQATT and CDR2 is SNEGSKA (reference sequence). The CDR3 DNA reads as TGCAGTGCTAGAGTCGGAGCGGGTAAGAACAATGAGCAGTTCTTC. Translating gives CSARVGAGKNNEQFF.

This clonotype was counted only a few times. CDR3 DNA: TGTGCCAGCACTAAAATCCAGGGAAGCTCCTACGAGCAGTACTTC. This gives the protein CASTKIQGSSYEQYF. V usage is TRBV7-9 and J usage is TRBJ2-7; possibly TRBD1 for D (5 bases). CDR1 and CDR2 from the germline V gene are SEHNR and FQNEAQ (reference sequence). V was pared by 7 bases and J by 0 bases, with 16 bases between. The CDR3 spans 15 residues.

The chain employs TRBV20-1 and TRBJ2-3; 10 positions agree with TRBD2. Trimming removed 4 bases from V and 1 base from J; junction bases left unmatched: 5. Germline values: CDR1 DFQATT, CDR2 SNEGSKA (reference sequence). The CDR3 has 15 amino acids. CDR3 nucleotide sequence: TGCAGTGCTATGGTGCTAGCGGGGGGCACAGATACGCAGTATTTT. The encoded protein is CSAMVLAGGTDTQYF.

This clonotype showed up just a few times. This chain uses TRBV28 with TRBJ2-7; perhaps D is TRBD1 or TRBD2 (5 bases each). V lost 8 bases and J 3 bases, leaving 11 bases between the germline ends. The germline CDR1 and CDR2 sequences are MDHEN and SYDVKM. CDR3 length equals 12 residues. The CDR3 DNA is TGTGCCAGCCGGGGCAGATACTACGAGCAGTACGTC. Its translation: CASRGRYYEQYV.

This clonotype was recorded at least ten times. V gene TRBV12-3 or TRBV12-4 combines with J gene TRBJ2-1, with 13 nucleotides matching TRBD2. The CDR3 covers 15 residues. V was clipped by 3 bases and J by 9 bases; unmatched bases: 5. CDR3 residues: CASSFGLAGVSEQFF. CDR3 bases: TGTGCCAGCAGTTTCGGACTAGCGGGAGTCAGTGAGCAGTTCTTC.

This clonotype was counted only a few times. The rearrangement uses TRBV12-3 or TRBV12-4 and TRBJ1-6; TRBD1 is a possible D gene (6 bases). V lost 5 bases, J lost 7 bases, and 12 bases lay in between. The CDR3 has 14 amino acids. The CDR3 coding sequence is TGTGCCAGCAGTGCTGGGGGGCACAATTCACCCCTCCACTTT. It specifies CASSAGGHNSPLHF.